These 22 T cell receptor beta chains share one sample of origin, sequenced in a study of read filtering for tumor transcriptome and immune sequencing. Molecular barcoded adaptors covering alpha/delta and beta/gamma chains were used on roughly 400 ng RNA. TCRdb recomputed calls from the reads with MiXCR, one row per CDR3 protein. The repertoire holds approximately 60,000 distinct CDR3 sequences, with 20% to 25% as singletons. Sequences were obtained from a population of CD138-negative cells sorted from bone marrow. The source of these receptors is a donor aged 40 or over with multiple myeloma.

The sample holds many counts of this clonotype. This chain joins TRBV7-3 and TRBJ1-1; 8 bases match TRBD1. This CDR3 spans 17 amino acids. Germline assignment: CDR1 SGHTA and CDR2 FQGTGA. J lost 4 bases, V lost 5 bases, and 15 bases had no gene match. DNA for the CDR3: TGTGCCAGCAGCCTCACGGGACAGGTCGGTGGGGGCACTGAAGCTTTCTTT. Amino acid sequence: CASSLTGQVGGGTEAFF.

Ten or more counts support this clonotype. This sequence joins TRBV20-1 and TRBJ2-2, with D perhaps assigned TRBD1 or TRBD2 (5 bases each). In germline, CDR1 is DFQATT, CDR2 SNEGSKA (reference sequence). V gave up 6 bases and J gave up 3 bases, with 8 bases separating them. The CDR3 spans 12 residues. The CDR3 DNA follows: TGCAGTGCCGGGACCGACACCGGGGAGCTGTTTTTT. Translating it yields CSAGTDTGELFF.

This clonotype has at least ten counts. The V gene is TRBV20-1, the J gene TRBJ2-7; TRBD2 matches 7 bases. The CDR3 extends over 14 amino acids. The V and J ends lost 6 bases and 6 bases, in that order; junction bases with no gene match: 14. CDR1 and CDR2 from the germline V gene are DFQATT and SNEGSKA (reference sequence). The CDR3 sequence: CSARRSRWEGEQYF. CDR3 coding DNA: TGCAGTGCCCGGCGGTCGCGCTGGGAGGGCGAGCAGTACTTC.

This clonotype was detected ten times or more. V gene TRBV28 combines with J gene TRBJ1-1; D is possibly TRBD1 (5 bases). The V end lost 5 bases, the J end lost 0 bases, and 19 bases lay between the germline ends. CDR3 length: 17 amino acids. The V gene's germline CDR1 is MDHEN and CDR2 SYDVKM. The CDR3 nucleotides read TGTGCCAGCAGTCCTTCTGGGGCAGGGAGGGTGAACACTGAAGCTTTCTTT. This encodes CASSPSGAGRVNTEAFF.

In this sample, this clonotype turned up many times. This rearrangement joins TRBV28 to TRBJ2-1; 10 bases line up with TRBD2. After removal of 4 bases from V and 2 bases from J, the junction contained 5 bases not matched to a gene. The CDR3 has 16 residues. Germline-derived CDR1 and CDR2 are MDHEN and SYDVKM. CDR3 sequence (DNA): TGTGCCAGCAGTTCCTCAGCGGGAGGGCCCTACAATGAGCAGTTCTTC. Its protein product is CASSSSAGGPYNEQFF.

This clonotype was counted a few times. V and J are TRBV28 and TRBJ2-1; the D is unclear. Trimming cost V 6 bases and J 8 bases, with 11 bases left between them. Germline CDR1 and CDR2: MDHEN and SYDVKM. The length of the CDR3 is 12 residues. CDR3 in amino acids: CASRVGGDEQFF. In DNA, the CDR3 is TGTGCCAGCAGGGTCGGTGGGGATGAGCAGTTCTTC.

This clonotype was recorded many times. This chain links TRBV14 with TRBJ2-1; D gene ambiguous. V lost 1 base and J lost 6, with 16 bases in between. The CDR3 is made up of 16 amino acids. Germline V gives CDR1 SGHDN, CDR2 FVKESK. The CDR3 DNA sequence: TGTGCCAGCAGCCAAGGGGTATGGGTACAAGTCAATGAGCAGTTCTTC. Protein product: CASSQGVWVQVNEQFF.

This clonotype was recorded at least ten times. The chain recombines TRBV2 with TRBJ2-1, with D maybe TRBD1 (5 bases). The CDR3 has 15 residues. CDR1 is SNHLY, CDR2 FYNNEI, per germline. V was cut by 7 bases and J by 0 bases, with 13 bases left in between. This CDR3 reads CASTITQGSYNEQFF. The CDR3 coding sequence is TGTGCCAGCACCATAACCCAGGGCTCCTACAATGAGCAGTTCTTC.

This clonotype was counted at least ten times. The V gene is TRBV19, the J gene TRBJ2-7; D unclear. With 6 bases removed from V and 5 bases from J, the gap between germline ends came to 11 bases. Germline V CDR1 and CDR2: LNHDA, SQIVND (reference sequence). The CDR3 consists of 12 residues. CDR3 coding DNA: TGTGCCAGTAGAGGTTCCCTGAACGAGCAGTACTTC. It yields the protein CASRGSLNEQYF.

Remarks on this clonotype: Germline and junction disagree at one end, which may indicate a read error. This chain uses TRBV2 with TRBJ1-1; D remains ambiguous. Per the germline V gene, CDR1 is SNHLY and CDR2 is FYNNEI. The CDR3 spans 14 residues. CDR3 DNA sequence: TGTGCCAGTAGTGAAGCGAGGAAGCTGACTGCAGCTTTCTTT. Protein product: CASSEARKLTAAFF.

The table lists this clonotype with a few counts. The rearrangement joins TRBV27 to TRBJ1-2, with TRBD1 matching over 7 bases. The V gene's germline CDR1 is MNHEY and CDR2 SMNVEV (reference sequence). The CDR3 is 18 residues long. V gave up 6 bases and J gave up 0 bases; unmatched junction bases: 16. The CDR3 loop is CASSRNGQVPSPNYGYTF. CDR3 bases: TGTGCCAGCAGCCGAAATGGACAGGTCCCATCCCCTAACTATGGCTACACCTTC.

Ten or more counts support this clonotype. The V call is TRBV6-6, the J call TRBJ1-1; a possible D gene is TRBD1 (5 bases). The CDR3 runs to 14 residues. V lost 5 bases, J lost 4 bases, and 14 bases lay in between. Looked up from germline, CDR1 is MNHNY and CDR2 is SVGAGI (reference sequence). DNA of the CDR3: TGTGCCAGCAGTCCACCCGGCGACAGCACTGAAGCTTTCTTT. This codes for CASSPPGDSTEAFF.

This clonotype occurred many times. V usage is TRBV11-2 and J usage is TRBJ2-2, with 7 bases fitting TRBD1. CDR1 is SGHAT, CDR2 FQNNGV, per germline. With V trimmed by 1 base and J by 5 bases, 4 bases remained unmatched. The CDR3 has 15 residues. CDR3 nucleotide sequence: TGTGCCAGCAGCTTAGGACAGGGTGAAACCGGGGAGCTGTTTTTT. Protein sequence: CASSLGQGETGELFF.

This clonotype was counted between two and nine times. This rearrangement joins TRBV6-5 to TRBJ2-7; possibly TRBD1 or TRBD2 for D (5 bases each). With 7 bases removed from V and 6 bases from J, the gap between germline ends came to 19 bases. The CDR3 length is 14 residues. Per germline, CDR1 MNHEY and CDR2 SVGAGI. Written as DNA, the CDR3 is TGTGCCAGCACCTTGGGTGGGGGAAAGGGCGAGCAGTACTTC. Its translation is CASTLGGGKGEQYF.

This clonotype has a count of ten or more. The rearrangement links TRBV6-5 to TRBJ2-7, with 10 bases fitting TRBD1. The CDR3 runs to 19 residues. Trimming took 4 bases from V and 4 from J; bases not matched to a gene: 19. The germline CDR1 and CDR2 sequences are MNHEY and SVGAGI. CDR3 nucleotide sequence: TGTGCCAGCAGTTCCCCGAACGAGCCCCGGGACAGGGGCAGTTACGAGCAGTACTTC. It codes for CASSSPNEPRDRGSYEQYF.

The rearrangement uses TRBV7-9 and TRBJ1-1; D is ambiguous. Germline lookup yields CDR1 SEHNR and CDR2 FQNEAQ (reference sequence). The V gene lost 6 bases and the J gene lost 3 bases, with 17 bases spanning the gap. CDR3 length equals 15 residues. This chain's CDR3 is CASSLLDKGDTEAFF. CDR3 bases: TGTGCCAGCAGTTTGCTTGACAAGGGAGACACTGAAGCTTTCTTT. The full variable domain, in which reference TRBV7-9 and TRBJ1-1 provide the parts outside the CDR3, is DTGVSQNPRHKITKRGQNVTFRCDPISEHNRLYWYRQTLGQGPEFLTYFQNEAQLEKSRLLSDRFSAERPKGSFSTLEIQRTEQGDSAMYLCASSLLDKGDTEAFFGQGTRLTVV.

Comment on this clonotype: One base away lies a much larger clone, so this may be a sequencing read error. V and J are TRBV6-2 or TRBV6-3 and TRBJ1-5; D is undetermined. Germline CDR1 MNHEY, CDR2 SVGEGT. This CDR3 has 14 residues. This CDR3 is CASMRKGSNRPQHF. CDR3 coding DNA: TGTGCCAGCATGAGGAAGGGAAGCAATCGGCCCCAGCATTTT.

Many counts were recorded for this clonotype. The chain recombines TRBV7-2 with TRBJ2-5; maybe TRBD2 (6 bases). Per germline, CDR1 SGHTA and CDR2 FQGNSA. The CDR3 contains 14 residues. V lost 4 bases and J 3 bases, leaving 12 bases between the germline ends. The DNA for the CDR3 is TGTGCCAGCAGCTACCGCGGCGGGGAAGAGACCCAGTACTTC. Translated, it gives CASSYRGGEETQYF.

The CDR3 bases are TGTGCCAGCAGCCGGACATCAGGGGGGCAGTTCTTC. Translated, it gives CASSRTSGGQFF. The chain has TRBV7-6 and TRBJ2-1; TRBD1 matches at 7 bases. Trimming removed 5 bases from V and 12 bases from J; junction bases left unmatched: 7. This CDR3 has 12 amino acids. Germline V gene lookup returns CDR1 SGHVS and CDR2 FNYEAQ. Drawing the rest from reference TRBV7-6 and TRBJ2-1, the complete variable domain is GAGVSQSPRYKVTKRGQDVALRCDPISGHVSLYWYRQALGQGPEFLTYFNYEAQQDKSGLPNDRFSAERPEGSISTLTIQRTEQRDSAMYRCASSRTSGGQFFGPGTRLTVL.

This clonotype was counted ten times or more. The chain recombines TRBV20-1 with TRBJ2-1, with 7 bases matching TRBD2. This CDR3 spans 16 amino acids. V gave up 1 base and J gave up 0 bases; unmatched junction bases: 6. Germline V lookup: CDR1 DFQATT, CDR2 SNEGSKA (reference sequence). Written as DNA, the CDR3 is TGCAGTGCTAGAGTTTACGGGAGGATCTCCTACAATGAGCAGTTCTTC. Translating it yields CSARVYGRISYNEQFF.

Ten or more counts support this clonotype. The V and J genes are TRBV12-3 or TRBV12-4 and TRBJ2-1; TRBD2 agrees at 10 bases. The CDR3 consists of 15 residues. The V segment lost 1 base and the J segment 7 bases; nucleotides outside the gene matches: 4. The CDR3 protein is CASSLELAGRNEQFF. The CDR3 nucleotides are TGTGCCAGCAGTTTAGAACTAGCGGGGCGGAATGAGCAGTTCTTC.

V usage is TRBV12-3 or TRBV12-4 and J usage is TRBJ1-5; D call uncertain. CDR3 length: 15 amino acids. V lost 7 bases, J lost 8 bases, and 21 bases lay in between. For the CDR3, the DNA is TGTGCCAGCACCCTCCTCCCGGGTTTAGGCAAGCCCCAGCATTTT. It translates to CASTLLPGLGKPQHF.